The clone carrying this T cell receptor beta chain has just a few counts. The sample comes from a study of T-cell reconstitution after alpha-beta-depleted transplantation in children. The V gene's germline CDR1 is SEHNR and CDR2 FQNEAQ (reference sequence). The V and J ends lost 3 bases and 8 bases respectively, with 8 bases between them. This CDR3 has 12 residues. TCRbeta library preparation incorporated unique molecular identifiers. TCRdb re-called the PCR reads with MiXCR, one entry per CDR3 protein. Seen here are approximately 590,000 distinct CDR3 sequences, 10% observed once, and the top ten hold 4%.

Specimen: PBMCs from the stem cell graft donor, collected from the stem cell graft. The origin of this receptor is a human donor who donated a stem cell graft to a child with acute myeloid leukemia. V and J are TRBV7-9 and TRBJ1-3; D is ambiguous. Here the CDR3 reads CASSLTIDTIYF. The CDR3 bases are TGTGCCAGCAGCTTGACCATAGACACCATATATTTT.